This is a list of T cell receptor beta chains from one sample in a study of control samples from healthy donors and cancer patients. TCRdb's table, derived via immunoSEQ multiplex PCR, lists solely in-frame clones and lacks some. The sample contains around 23,000 clones, 75% to 90% of which appear only once. The material sequenced was PBMCs. The receptors originated from a man in his 60s with head and neck cancer. Both conserved end residues are part of each CDR3. Size values are once, few and many counts, or a class for expanded clones, and some rows have none.

J gene,V gene,clone size,CDR3 protein
TRBJ2-2,TRBV9,NA,CASSVGNTGELFF
TRBJ2-5,TRBV7-2,once,CASSLAGTPQETQYF
TRBJ1-1,TRBV6-4,once,CASSGGLPDMNTEAFF
TRBJ2-1,TRBV6-6,NA,CASTERGEGNEQFF
TRBJ2-3,TRBV5-1,NA,CASSLGLAGVADTQYF
TRBJ2-1,TRBV5-1,NA,CASSLVENEQFF
TRBJ1-2,TRBV29-1,NA,CSIGQGSYGYTF
TRBJ1-1,TRBV27,NA,CASSFRGREAFF
TRBJ1-1,TRBV10-3,NA,CAISEWRGDTEAFF
TRBJ2-7,TRBV12-3/TRBV12-4,NA,CASSVSRAEQYF